Below are 15 T cell receptor beta chains sequenced from a single sample in a study of beta chain features in type 1 diabetes (dated by TCRdb to the late 2010s). Broader findings and caveats from the paper: Type 1 diabetes patients showed a moderate but significant shortening of TCRB CDR3 length in all four CD4+ subsets.

The library came from the immunoSEQ multiplex PCR assay. The entire amount of isolated RNA was reverse transcribed using the High Capacity cDNA Reverse Transcription Kit, so the sequenced TCRB transcripts were expressed ones. Held by TCRdb, this immuneACCESS table contains in-frame sequences only and omits some clones. Under half of the omission traces to an unresolved V gene where checked; the cause of the rest is unknown. The sample table holds hundreds of thousands of clones, of which around 15% were seen once. The ten largest clones capture 0.04% of the sample. What these receptors recognize is not known. The sequenced sample consisted of naive CD4+ T cells from blood. The cell subset or site label here, explained by the study, means: true naive CD4+ T cells. The source is a man aged 18 to 30 with type 1 diabetes.

This chain uses TRBV6-4 with TRBJ1-5; D not certain. This CDR3 has 12 amino acids. In germline, CDR1 is MRHNA, CDR2 SNTAGT. V was cut by 3 bases and J by 7 bases, with 7 bases left in between. Written as DNA, the CDR3 is TGTGCCAGCAGTGAGTTTAGGCAGCCCCAGCATTTT. Protein: CASSEFRQPQHF.

This clone was picked up a small number of times. The chain recombines TRBV30 with TRBJ2-5, with a tentative D call TRBD2 (6 bases). The CDR3 spans 13 residues. Per germline, CDR1 GTSNPN and CDR2 SVGIG (reference sequence). CDR3 bases: TGTGCGCTGTCGGCGGGATTGGAGGAGACCCAGTACTTC. Its protein product is CALSAGLEETQYF.

The sample holds a few counts of this clone. Other nucleotide sequences from this sample produce the same CDR3. The rearrangement links TRBV5-1 to TRBJ2-2; 7 bases agree with TRBD1. In germline, CDR1 is SGHRS, CDR2 YFSETQ. The CDR3 is 15 residues long. V shed 0 bases and J 1 base; nucleotides not matched to a gene: 0. For the CDR3, the DNA is TGCGCCAGCAGCTTGGGGACAGGGAACACCGGGGAGCTGTTTTTT. This codes for CASSLGTGNTGELFF.

The chain links TRBV15 to TRBJ1-5, with D possibly TRBD1 on 5 matching bases. Germline V gene sequence: CDR1 LNHNV, CDR2 YYDKDF (reference sequence). The V and J ends lost 9 bases and 4 bases respectively, with 13 bases between them. The length of the CDR3 is 13 residues. CDR3 amino acids: CATRRWGNQPQHF. The CDR3 DNA is TGTGCCACGAGGCGATGGGGGAATCAGCCCCAGCATTTT.

This clone has only a few counts. The CDR3 DNA sequence: TGTGCCACCAGCAGAGATACGCGCAACTCTGGAAACACCATATATTTT. Protein sequence: CATSRDTRNSGNTIYF. This rearrangement joins TRBV15 to TRBJ1-3; D remains ambiguous. V lost 0 bases, J lost 0 bases, and 9 bases lay in between. CDR1 is LNHNV and CDR2 is YYDKDF in the germline V gene (reference sequence). This CDR3 region has 16 residues.

This clone was recorded a few times. This sample also contains other DNA sequences that code for the same CDR3. The chain couples TRBV27 to TRBJ2-3, with no clear D. Trimming removed 5 bases at V and 1 base at J, with 7 bases between. Germline V gene data show CDR1 as MNHEY and CDR2 as SMNVEV (reference sequence). The CDR3 consists of 13 residues. The CDR3: CASSLSGTDTQYF. CDR3 nucleotides: TGTGCCAGCAGTCTCTCCGGCACAGATACGCAGTATTTT.

This clone was counted only a few times. This rearrangement joins TRBV7-6 to TRBJ2-2; a possible D gene is TRBD2 (5 bases). Germline CDR1 and CDR2: SGHVS and FNYEAQ. CDR3 length equals 14 residues. V dropped 1 base and J dropped 3 bases, with 6 bases sitting between them. CDR3 bases: TGTGCCAGCAGCTTAGAACTAGACACCGGGGAGCTGTTTTTT. Translated, it gives CASSLELDTGELFF.

The CDR3 DNA reads TGTGCCAGCAGTTATCCCAACTACGAGCAGTACTTC. Its translation is CASSYPNYEQYF. This chain joins TRBV2 and TRBJ2-7; D uncertain. The CDR3 is 12 amino acids. Trimming pared 5 bases from V and 3 bases from J, leaving 8 bases between. Germline CDR1 and CDR2: SNHLY and FYNNEI.

This clone appeared a few times. The chain is built from TRBV28 and TRBJ1-5; 7 bases match TRBD1. The CDR3 runs to 14 residues. CDR1 is MDHEN and CDR2 is SYDVKM in the germline V gene. V lost 5 bases to trimming and J lost 6 bases; unmatched junction nucleotides: 7. CDR3 amino acids: CASSPRDRVQPQHF. CDR3 nucleotide sequence: TGTGCCAGCAGTCCTCGTGACAGGGTTCAGCCCCAGCATTTT.

This clone showed up just a few times. The chain joins TRBV28 to TRBJ2-7, with D perhaps matching TRBD2 (5 bases). Germline loops: CDR1 MDHEN, CDR2 SYDVKM. The ends were cut back, 8 bases at V and 6 bases at J, with 17 bases in the middle. The CDR3 extends over 13 amino acids. This chain's CDR3 is CASVTGKVREQYF. In DNA form, the CDR3 reads TGTGCCAGCGTTACGGGGAAGGTCCGCGAGCAGTACTTC.

With regard to this clone: The same CDR3 arises from other DNA sequences in this sample as well. V gene TRBV5-1 combines with J gene TRBJ1-2; 7 positions match TRBD1. The germline CDR1 and CDR2 sequences are SGHRS and YFSETQ. The CDR3 consists of 14 residues. The J segment lost 0 bases and the V segment lost 3 bases, leaving 2 bases of the junction unmatched. CDR3 region: CASSWDSPNYGYTF. CDR3 sequence (DNA): TGCGCCAGCAGCTGGGACAGCCCTAACTATGGCTACACCTTC.

The chain carries TRBV5-6 and TRBJ2-2; D is possibly TRBD1 (7 bases). The CDR3 is 16 residues long. Germline V gene sequence: CDR1 SGHDT, CDR2 YYEEEE. V lost 3 bases to trimming and J lost 0 bases, with 12 bases between them. The CDR3, as DNA: TGTGCCAGCAGCTCGGGAGACAGGGCGAACACCGGGGAGCTGTTTTTT. Its protein product is CASSSGDRANTGELFF.

The V call is TRBV5-1, the J call TRBJ2-3; tentative D call: TRBD2 (5 bases). V was shortened by 4 bases and J by 0 bases, with 15 bases between the two germline ends. Per germline, CDR1 SGHRS and CDR2 YFSETQ. The CDR3 runs to 16 residues. DNA of the CDR3: TGCGCCAGCAGCCTCCAGCAGCGGCTTAGCACAGATACGCAGTATTTT. Amino acids: CASSLQQRLSTDTQYF.

V gene TRBV29-1 combines with J gene TRBJ1-4; no clear D. CDR3 length: 12 residues. V was shortened by 6 bases and J by 8 bases, with 13 bases between the two germline ends. Germline V gene lookup returns CDR1 SQVTM and CDR2 ANQGSEA. This CDR3 is CSVLQIDEKLFF. Written as DNA, the CDR3 is TGCAGCGTCCTACAAATTGACGAAAAACTGTTTTTT.

This chain links TRBV30 with TRBJ1-3; D gene uncertain. The CDR3 is 13 amino acids. The germline CDR1 and CDR2 sequences are GTSNPN and SVGIG (reference sequence). V gave up 4 bases and J gave up 4 bases, with 11 bases separating them. CDR3 in DNA: TGTGCCTGGATGCGGGCATTAGGAAACACCATATATTTT. It codes for CAWMRALGNTIYF.